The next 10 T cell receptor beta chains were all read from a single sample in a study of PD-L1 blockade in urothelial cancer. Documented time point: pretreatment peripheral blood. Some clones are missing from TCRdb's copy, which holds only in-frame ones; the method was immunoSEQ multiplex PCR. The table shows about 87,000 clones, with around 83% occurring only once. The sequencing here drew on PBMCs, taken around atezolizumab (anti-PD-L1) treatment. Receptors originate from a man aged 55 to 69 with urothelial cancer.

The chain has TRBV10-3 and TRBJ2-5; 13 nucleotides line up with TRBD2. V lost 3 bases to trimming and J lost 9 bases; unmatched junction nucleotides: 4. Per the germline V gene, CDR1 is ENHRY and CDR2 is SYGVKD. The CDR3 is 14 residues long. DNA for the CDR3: TGTGCCATCAGTGAACTAGCGGGGGGGCTCCCCCAGTACTTC. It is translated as CAISELAGGLPQYF.

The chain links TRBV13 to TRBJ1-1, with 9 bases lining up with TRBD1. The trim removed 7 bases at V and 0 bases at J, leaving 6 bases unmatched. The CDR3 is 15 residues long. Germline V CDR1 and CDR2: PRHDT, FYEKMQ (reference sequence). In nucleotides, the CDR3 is TGTGCCAGCAACGAAAGGACAGGGGTGAACACTGAAGCTTTCTTT. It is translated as CASNERTGVNTEAFF.

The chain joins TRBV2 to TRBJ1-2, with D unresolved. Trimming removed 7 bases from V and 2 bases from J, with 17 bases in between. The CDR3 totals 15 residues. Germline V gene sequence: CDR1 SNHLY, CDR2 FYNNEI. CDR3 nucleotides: TGTGCCAGCATGAGGAATACTCAAGGAAACTATGGCTACACCTTC. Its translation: CASMRNTQGNYGYTF. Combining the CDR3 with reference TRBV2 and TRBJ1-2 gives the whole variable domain EPEVTQTPSHQVTQMGQEVILRCVPISNHLYFYWYRQILGQKVEFLVSFYNNEISEKSEIFDDQFSVERPDGSNFTLKIRSTKLEDSAMYFCASMRNTQGNYGYTFGSGTRLTVV.

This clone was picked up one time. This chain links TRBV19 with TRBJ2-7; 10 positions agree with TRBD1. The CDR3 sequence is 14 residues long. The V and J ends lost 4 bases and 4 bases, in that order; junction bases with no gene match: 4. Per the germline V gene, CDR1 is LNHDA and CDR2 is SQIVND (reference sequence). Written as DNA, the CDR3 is TGTGCCAGTAGTACAAGACAGGGGGCATACGAGCAGTACTTC. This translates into CASSTRQGAYEQYF.

The DNA for the CDR3 is TGTGCCTGGAGTGGAGGGAGAAGGTATGGCTACACCTTC. This codes for CAWSGGRRYGYTF. The chain has TRBV30 and TRBJ1-2; D unresolved. With 1 base removed from V and 5 bases from J, the gap between germline ends came to 11 bases. Looked up from germline, CDR1 is GTSNPN and CDR2 is SVGIG (reference sequence). The CDR3 consists of 13 residues. The entire variable domain, with the rest obtained from reference TRBV30 and TRBJ1-2, is as follows: SQTIHQWPATLVQPVGSPLSLECTVEGTSNPNLYWYRQAAGRGLQLLFYSVGIGQISSEVPQNLSASRPQDRQFILSSKKLLLSDSGFYLCAWSGGRRYGYTFGSGTRLTVV.

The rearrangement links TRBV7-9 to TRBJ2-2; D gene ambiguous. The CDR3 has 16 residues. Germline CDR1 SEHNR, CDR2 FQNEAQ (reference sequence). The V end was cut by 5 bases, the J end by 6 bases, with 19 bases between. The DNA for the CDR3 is TGTGCCAGCAGCCAGCAGACAAGCATGAAGCCCGGGGAGCTGTTTTTT. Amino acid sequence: CASSQQTSMKPGELFF. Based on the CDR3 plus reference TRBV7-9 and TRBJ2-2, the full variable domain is DTGVSQNPRHKITKRGQNVTFRCDPISEHNRLYWYRQTLGQGPEFLTYFQNEAQLEKSRLLSDRFSAERPKGSFSTLEIQRTEQGDSAMYLCASSQQTSMKPGELFFGEGSRLTVL.

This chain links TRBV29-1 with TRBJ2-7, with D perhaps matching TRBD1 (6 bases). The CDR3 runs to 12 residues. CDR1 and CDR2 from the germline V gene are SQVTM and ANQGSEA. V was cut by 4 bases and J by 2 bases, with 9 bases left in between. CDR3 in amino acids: CSVVRGTYEQYF. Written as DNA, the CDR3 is TGCAGCGTTGTTAGGGGGACCTACGAGCAGTACTTC.

This chain's CDR3 is CASSVDGIYREYNSPLHF. CDR3 coding DNA: TGTGCCAGCAGCGTAGATGGGATTTACAGGGAATATAATTCACCCCTCCACTTT. The chain has TRBV9 and TRBJ1-6; possibly TRBD1 for D (6 bases). In germline, CDR1 is SGDLS, CDR2 YYNGEE. The length of the CDR3 is 18 residues. Trimming left V 0 bases short and J 4 bases short, with 17 bases between.

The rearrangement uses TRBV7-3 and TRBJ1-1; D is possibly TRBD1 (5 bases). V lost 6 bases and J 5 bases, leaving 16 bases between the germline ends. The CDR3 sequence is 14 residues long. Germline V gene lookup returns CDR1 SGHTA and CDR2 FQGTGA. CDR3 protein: CASSQTTGVTEAFF. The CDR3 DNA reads TGTGCCAGCAGTCAAACCACAGGTGTTACTGAAGCTTTCTTT.

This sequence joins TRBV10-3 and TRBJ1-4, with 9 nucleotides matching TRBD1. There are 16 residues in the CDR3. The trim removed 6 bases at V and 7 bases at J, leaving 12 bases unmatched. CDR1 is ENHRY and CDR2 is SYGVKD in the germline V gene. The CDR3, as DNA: TGTGCCATCAGACGCCGGGACAGGGTCGTGTCTGAAAAACTGTTTTTT. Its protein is CAIRRRDRVVSEKLFF.